One sample yielded the 12 T cell receptor beta chains listed below, sequenced in a study of identical twins' blood T cells. TCRdb re-analysed the 5' RACE reads in MiXCR, keeping a single row per CDR3 protein. The sample has hundreds of thousands of distinct CDR3 sequences, roughly 31% seen once. Sequences were obtained from PBMCs. The receptors come from a woman between 18 and 49 years old in good health.

V gene TRBV7-6 combines with J gene TRBJ2-1; 8 bases match TRBD2. V dropped 0 bases and J dropped 8; count of bases not matched to a gene: 12. The CDR3 is 17 amino acids. Per the germline V gene, CDR1 is SGHVS and CDR2 is FNYEAQ. The CDR3 region is CASSLAELRLAPDEQFF. The CDR3 bases are TGTGCCAGCAGCTTAGCGGAATTGCGACTAGCGCCGGATGAGCAGTTCTTC. Looking up the rest from reference TRBV7-6 and TRBJ2-1 gives the full variable domain: GAGVSQSPRYKVTKRGQDVALRCDPISGHVSLYWYRQALGQGPEFLTYFNYEAQQDKSGLPNDRFSAERPEGSISTLTIQRTEQRDSAMYRCASSLAELRLAPDEQFFGPGTRLTVL.

V usage is TRBV29-1 and J usage is TRBJ1-3; 9 nucleotides match TRBD1. Germline V gene sequence: CDR1 SQVTM, CDR2 ANQGSEA. CDR3 length: 14 residues. J was trimmed by 8 bases and V by 6 bases; bases with no gene match: 11. The CDR3 spells CSVYRGLEGDTIYF. The CDR3 nucleotides are TGCAGCGTCTACAGGGGGCTGGAGGGCGACACCATATATTTT.

The chain couples TRBV19 to TRBJ1-4; D might be TRBD1 (5 bases). The V end was cut by 7 bases, the J end by 8 bases, with 26 bases between. The CDR3 loop spans 17 amino acids. Germline loops: CDR1 LNHDA, CDR2 SQIVND (reference sequence). This CDR3 is CASTLGRGRLLGEKLFF. The DNA for the CDR3 is TGTGCCAGTACCCTGGGGAGGGGTCGGCTTTTGGGCGAAAAACTGTTTTTT. Together with reference TRBV19 and TRBJ1-4, the CDR3 gives the full variable domain: DGGITQSPKYLFRKEGQNVTLSCEQNLNHDAMYWYRQDPGQGLRLIYYSQIVNDFQKGDIAEGYSVSREKKESFPLTVTSAQKNPTAFYLCASTLGRGRLLGEKLFFGSGTQLSVL.

V is TRBV7-9 and J is TRBJ1-6; D is unresolved. CDR1 SEHNR and CDR2 FQNEAQ come from the germline V gene (reference sequence). The CDR3 extends over 12 amino acids. V was cut by 6 bases and J by 7 bases, with 7 bases left in between. As DNA, the CDR3 is TGTGCCAGCAGTTTGGGGAATTCACCCCTCCACTTT. Protein: CASSLGNSPLHF.

The CDR3 sequence is CASSYIALNYGYTF. CDR3 DNA sequence: TGTGCCAGCAGTTACATTGCCCTTAACTATGGCTACACCTTC. The chain is built from TRBV6-6 and TRBJ1-2; D call uncertain. V gave up 2 bases and J gave up 1 base, with 8 bases separating them. Germline values: CDR1 MNHNY, CDR2 SVGAGI (reference sequence). The CDR3 has 14 residues.

As concerns this clonotype: The junction departs from the called germline gene at one end, perhaps through a read error. The chain carries TRBV20-1 and TRBJ1-5; D may be TRBD1 (6 bases). The CDR3 consists of 12 residues. Germline V lookup: CDR1 DFQATT, CDR2 SNEGSKA (reference sequence). The CDR3 reads CSVRADSVSQHF. The CDR3 bases are TGCAGTGTTAGAGCGGACAGCGTCTCCCAGCATTTT.

The rearrangement joins TRBV3-1 to TRBJ1-1; 12 bases match TRBD1. Per the germline V gene, CDR1 is LGHDT and CDR2 is YNNKEL (reference sequence). The V and J ends lost 1 base and 3 bases, in that order; junction bases with no gene match: 9. The CDR3 consists of 18 residues. DNA of the CDR3: TGTGCCAGCAGCCAAGGAATGGGACAGGGGGCTAGATACACTGAAGCTTTCTTT. Its translation: CASSQGMGQGARYTEAFF.

The gene calls are TRBV6-5 and TRBJ2-1, with D maybe TRBD2 (6 bases). From germline, CDR1 is MNHEY and CDR2 SVGAGI. The CDR3 is 15 residues long. V dropped 2 bases and J dropped 7 bases, with 15 bases sitting between them. For the CDR3, the DNA is TGTGCCAGCAGTTACGTTGCGGGGTCTTGGAATGAGCAGTTCTTC. Residues: CASSYVAGSWNEQFF.

There are a few counts of this clonotype. The rearrangement uses TRBV9 and TRBJ1-2; D gene uncertain. This CDR3 is 15 amino acids long. V was trimmed by 1 base and J by 1 base, leaving 11 bases between them. Germline-derived CDR1 and CDR2 are SGDLS and YYNGEE. The CDR3 region is CASSVNAGDNYGYTF. The CDR3 DNA is TGTGCCAGCAGCGTAAACGCGGGAGATAACTATGGCTACACCTTC.

This clonotype was detected only a few times. V usage is TRBV7-8 and J usage is TRBJ2-7, with TRBD1 as a possible D gene (6 bases). Trimming cost V 0 bases and J 0 bases, with 12 bases left between them. CDR3 size: 16 residues. Germline CDR1 reads SGHVS; CDR2 reads FQNEAQ. The CDR3 nucleotides are TGTGCCAGCAGCTTAGCGACCAAGACAGGCTCCTACGAGCAGTACTTC. Translated, it gives CASSLATKTGSYEQYF.

The V call is TRBV27, the J call TRBJ1-1; 7 bases agree with TRBD1. Germline assignment: CDR1 MNHEY and CDR2 SMNVEV (reference sequence). J gave up 1 base and V 5 bases, and 4 bases lay outside the gene matches. The length of the CDR3 is 14 residues. CDR3 nucleotide sequence: TGTGCCAGCAGTATACGGACAGGGAACACTGAAGCTTTCTTT. Its translation is CASSIRTGNTEAFF.

About this clonotype: One end of the junction is discordant with germline, which a read error may explain. The rearrangement joins TRBV12-3 or TRBV12-4 to TRBJ1-1; no clear D. The CDR3 length is 14 residues. In DNA form, the CDR3 reads TGTGCCAGCAGTTTTGACCAGACGAACGCTGAAGCTTTCTTT. Encoded protein: CASSFDQTNAEAFF.